The 3 T cell receptor beta chains in this list originate from one sample, sequenced in a study of cytomegalovirus exposure and HLA in healthy donors. The study ran its PCR with 60 Vbeta and 13 Jbeta primers. Measured with immunoSEQ multiplex PCR; TCRdb has only the in-frame clones, and not every one. The data contain 110,000 or so clones, around 68% of them singletons. Sequenced sample: PBMCs. The receptors come from a woman aged 50 to 65 in good health and CMV-seropositive.

The rearrangement links TRBV7-8 to TRBJ2-1; tentatively, D is TRBD1 (6 bases). Trimming removed 3 bases from V and 9 bases from J, with 21 bases in between. The CDR3 is made up of 16 amino acids. The germline gives CDR1 SGHVS, CDR2 FQNEAQ. The CDR3 DNA follows: TGTGCCAGCAGCTTGACTTGGACAGCGGTTACTGGTGAGCAGTTCTTC. Translation gives CASSLTWTAVTGEQFF.

The chain is built from TRBV7-2 and TRBJ2-7, with D maybe TRBD1 (5 bases). The CDR3 is 12 amino acids. CDR1 is SGHTA and CDR2 is FQGNSA in the germline V gene. V was clipped by 5 bases and J by 4 bases, with 9 bases between them. The CDR3 is CASSTQGYEQYF. CDR3 coding DNA: TGTGCCAGCAGCACCCAGGGTTACGAGCAGTACTTC.

The rearrangement joins TRBV18 to TRBJ1-1, with D uncertain. Trimming cost V 2 bases and J 2 bases, with 6 bases left between them. Germline CDR1 reads KGHSH; CDR2 reads LQKENI. The CDR3 runs to 13 residues. CDR3 protein: CASSPDINTEAFF. DNA for the CDR3: TGTGCCAGCTCACCAGACATAAACACTGAAGCTTTCTTT.